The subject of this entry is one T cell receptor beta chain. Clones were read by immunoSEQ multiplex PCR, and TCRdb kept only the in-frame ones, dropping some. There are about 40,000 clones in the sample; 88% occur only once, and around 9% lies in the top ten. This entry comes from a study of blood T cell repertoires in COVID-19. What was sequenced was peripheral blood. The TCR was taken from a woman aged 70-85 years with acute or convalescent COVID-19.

CDR3 loop: CASSLVGLAGRDTQYF. The DNA of the CDR3 is TGTGCCAGCAGCTTAGTGGGACTAGCGGGTAGAGATACGCAGTATTTT. The V gene is TRBV7-9, the J gene TRBJ2-3, with TRBD2 identical over 12 bases. CDR3 length: 16 residues. The V gene end was trimmed by 1 base and the J gene end by 5 bases; junction bases not matched to a gene: 4. Germline CDR1 is SEHNR and CDR2 is FQNEAQ (reference sequence).